This TCR beta chain was documented in a study of human T cells and chemical hapten exposure. Background on the study: Minor pooled library volume differences mainly drove per-sample TCR yield variation.

This clonotype was found many times. MiXCR was run by TCRdb on the RACE reads, yielding one entry per CDR3 protein. The repertoire has some 43,000 distinct CDR3 sequences, 4% of them found once; the top ten carry 20% to 30%. Time point here: patch test 1, 2 weeks after DPC sensitization. Stated treatment: therapeutic diphenylcyclopropenone sensitization with weekly scalp DPC. Blood, whole and unfractionated, served as the source for total RNA extraction. CDR3 length equals 14 residues. CDR1 GTSNPN and CDR2 SVGIG come from the germline V gene (reference sequence). Trimming removed 8 bases from V and 3 bases from J, with 16 bases in between.

The clonotype was recovered from a man aged 50 to 59 with alopecia areata. Some clones in this sample may be carry-over from other donors' samples. Sequencing was performed on whole blood, taken in connection with sensitization to the hapten diphenylcyclopropenone (DPC). This chain connects TRBV30 to TRBJ2-2; weak D call: TRBD2 (6 bases). The CDR3 coding sequence is TGTGCCCTGGATGAGGGAGGTTACACCGGGGAGCTGTTTTTT. Its translation: CALDEGGYTGELFF.